This T cell receptor (beta chain) was profiled in a study of blood T cell repertoires in COVID-19 (dated by TCRdb to about 2020). About the investigation overall: The collaborator samples originated in the United States, Italy and Spain and spanned the acute and convalescent phases of COVID-19. The material from the prospective study consisted of cDNA or gDNA derived from T cells, B-cell-depleted T cells, or PBMCs. The repertoires were made available in a free public database intended to serve as a resource for research on the immune response to SARS-CoV-2. HLA class I and class II types, where available, came from metadata supplied by the sample provider rather than from assay-based typing. Sample metadata almost always included a de-identified subject ID, COVID-19 status, age in years and sex. The samples were drawn from the first 160 participants of the ongoing ImmuneRACE study and from 950 to 1,500 subjects provided by 6 global collaborators. Deeply sampled blood TCRbeta repertoires from subjects exposed to, actively infected with, or recovered from COVID-19 were included in the dataset. What the work shows at the level of the full study, not this receptor alone: How much clinical and demographic metadata was included differed by source and by participant, and the metadata was provided uncurated.

Concerning this clone itself: Its target antigen remains unknown. Base qualities are not recorded, but no much larger clone differs from it by a single base.

From the cysteine through the phenylalanine, the CDR3 covers 16 amino acids. The retained sequence is limited to the CDR3, 48 bases, with the frame set at the first base. CDR1 is given as SGHRS and CDR2 as YFSETQ, both from the germline V gene. Trimming takes 1 base off V and 4 bases off J; junction bases not matched to a gene: 9. Enrolling through a virtual design, the prospective study's participants ranged in age from roughly 18 to 95 years and lived across more than 20 United States geographic areas. Cohort assignment in the prospective study relied on participant-reported clinical history from a screening survey and a study questionnaire. ImmuneRACE Cohort 3 recovered participants were defined by two consecutive negative NP/OP PCR tests, healthcare professional clearance, or symptom resolution. In the prospective study, whole blood, serum and a nasopharyngeal or oropharyngeal swab were collected from each participant by mobile phlebotomists. Prospective study participants could optionally give additional blood draws and questionnaires over an approximately 2-month period. Prospective study blood samples were shipped either frozen or at room temperature before DNA extraction.

The immunoSEQ Assay, a bias-controlled multiplex PCR, was used to amplify TCRbeta CDR3 regions from genomic DNA. For the original study's pipeline: The number of nucleated cells in each sample was estimated from the amplification of reference gene primers within the assay. To quantify the absolute abundance of each unique TCRbeta CDR3 rearrangement, sequence reads were collapsed and filtered. Productive Simpson clonality was computed per sample as the square root of Simpson's diversity index over productive rearrangements. Entries here come from immuneACCESS through TCRdb and include only in-frame sequences with V and J called. Some clones fail to appear in such tables; in the studies checked, an unresolved V gene covers under half of the shortfall, and the cause of the remainder is unknown. V and J calls and clone size are as listed in that table; D and trimming were resolved from the DNA. A total of about 380,000 clones appear in this sample, around nine tenths of them only once. The ten largest make up about 1.1% of the sample.

This chain joins TRBV5-1 to TRBJ2-7; 9 of the junction bases match TRBD1. The sample consisted of PBMCs or T cells enriched from blood (not recorded which). This sequence originates from a woman aged 18-30 years who had recovered from COVID-19. The nucleotide sequence is TGCGCCAGCAGCTTGCAACAGGGGGCAAATACGTACGAGCAGTACTTC. This codes for CASSLQQGANTYEQYF.